This is a list of T cell receptor beta chains from one sample in a study of OX40 agonist ivuxolimab in advanced cancers. The table came from immunoSEQ multiplex PCR; TCRdb's copy has only in-frame clones and leaves some out. The sample has 30,000 to 45,000 clones, 85% to 90% seen once. Sequenced here: CD4+ or CD8+ T cells sorted from blood, sampled in a trial of the OX40 agonist ivuxolimab. Receptors originate from an adult with an advanced solid tumor such as melanoma, head and neck, liver or kidney cancer. Both conserved end residues are part of each CDR3. Each record gives: CDR3 protein, CDR3 DNA, V gene, J gene, D gene, clone size. D genes are given only for firm matches. Rows may omit the clone size; those that give it use once, few, many or a size class.

cdr3_aa: CASSETVSSYEQYF; cdr3_nt: TGTGCCAGCAGTGAAACAGTGTCCTCCTACGAGCAGTACTTC; v_call: TRBV2; j_call: TRBJ2-7; d_call: NA; clone_size: NA
cdr3_aa: CASSPDRGGETQYF; cdr3_nt: TGTGCCAGCAGCCCCGACAGGGGAGGGGAGACCCAGTACTTC; v_call: TRBV2; j_call: TRBJ2-5; d_call: NA; clone_size: NA
cdr3_aa: CASERGLSGNTIYF; cdr3_nt: TGTGCCAGCGAGAGGGGGCTGTCTGGAAACACCATATATTTT; v_call: TRBV18; j_call: TRBJ1-3; d_call: TRBD1; clone_size: once
cdr3_aa: CASTSDSDGYEQYF; cdr3_nt: TGTGCCAGCACCTCGGACTCTGATGGCTACGAGCAGTACTTC; v_call: TRBV6-4; j_call: TRBJ2-7; d_call: NA; clone_size: NA
cdr3_aa: CASSLGVNTGELFF; cdr3_nt: TGCGCCAGCAGCTTGGGAGTGAACACCGGGGAGCTGTTTTTT; v_call: TRBV5-1; j_call: TRBJ2-2; d_call: NA; clone_size: NA
cdr3_aa: CASSLDSNQPQHF; cdr3_nt: TGCGCCAGCAGCTTGGATAGCAATCAGCCCCAGCATTTT; v_call: TRBV5-1; j_call: TRBJ1-5; d_call: NA; clone_size: few
cdr3_aa: CASSTNLQGPLATDTQYF; cdr3_nt: TGTGCCAGCAGCACAAACCTACAGGGACCCTTGGCCACAGATACGCAGTATTTT; v_call: TRBV9; j_call: TRBJ2-3; d_call: NA; clone_size: NA
cdr3_aa: CASSLQGGWSSYNEQFF; cdr3_nt: TGTGCCAGCAGTTTGCAGGGTGGATGGTCTTCCTACAATGAGCAGTTCTTC; v_call: TRBV7-9; j_call: TRBJ2-1; d_call: NA; clone_size: NA
cdr3_aa: CASSIGTQDTEAFF; cdr3_nt: TGTGCCAGTAGTATAGGGACACAAGACACTGAAGCTTTCTTT; v_call: TRBV19; j_call: TRBJ1-1; d_call: NA; clone_size: NA
cdr3_aa: CASRLAGGRATGELFF; cdr3_nt: TGTGCCAGCAGACTAGCGGGGGGGCGGGCCACCGGGGAGCTGTTTTTT; v_call: TRBV4-2; j_call: TRBJ2-2; d_call: TRBD2; clone_size: few
cdr3_aa: CASSRDREETQYF; cdr3_nt: TGTGCCAGCAGTCGGGACAGGGAAGAGACCCAGTACTTC; v_call: TRBV6-4; j_call: TRBJ2-5; d_call: TRBD1; clone_size: NA
cdr3_aa: CASSSQTGVNEQFF; cdr3_nt: TGTGCCAGCAGCTCTCAAACGGGGGTCAATGAGCAGTTCTTC; v_call: TRBV7-3; j_call: TRBJ2-1; d_call: NA; clone_size: NA
cdr3_aa: CASSTEPGQLSTDTQYF; cdr3_nt: TGTGCCAGCAGCACGGAGCCGGGACAACTAAGCACAGATACGCAGTATTTT; v_call: TRBV5-4; j_call: TRBJ2-3; d_call: NA; clone_size: NA
cdr3_aa: CASSLWRGGTDTQYF; cdr3_nt: TGTGCCAGCAGCTTGTGGAGGGGCGGCACAGATACGCAGTATTTT; v_call: TRBV14; j_call: TRBJ2-3; d_call: NA; clone_size: NA
cdr3_aa: CASTRASPLHF; cdr3_nt: TGTGCCAGCACACGGGCCTCACCCCTCCACTTT; v_call: TRBV2; j_call: TRBJ1-6; d_call: NA; clone_size: NA
cdr3_aa: CASSLAEGRGPQHF; cdr3_nt: TGTGCCAGCAGCTTAGCCGAGGGAAGGGGGCCCCAGCATTTT; v_call: TRBV7-2; j_call: TRBJ1-5; d_call: NA; clone_size: NA
cdr3_aa: CASSSPGTGHEKLFF; cdr3_nt: TGCGCCAGCAGCTCGCCGGGGACAGGCCATGAAAAACTGTTTTTT; v_call: TRBV5-1; j_call: TRBJ1-4; d_call: TRBD1; clone_size: NA
cdr3_aa: CASSSGRGYSNQPQHF; cdr3_nt: TGTGCCAGCAGCTCCGGGCGGGGTTATAGCAATCAGCCCCAGCATTTT; v_call: TRBV6-6; j_call: TRBJ1-5; d_call: NA; clone_size: NA
cdr3_aa: CASSVGTSGGLKETQYF; cdr3_nt: TGTGCCAGCAGCGTCGGGACTAGCGGGGGCCTCAAGGAGACCCAGTACTTC; v_call: TRBV9; j_call: TRBJ2-5; d_call: TRBD2; clone_size: NA
cdr3_aa: CASRGDRGVGELFF; cdr3_nt: TGTGCCAGCAGGGGGGACAGGGGAGTCGGGGAGCTGTTTTTT; v_call: TRBV6-1; j_call: TRBJ2-2; d_call: TRBD1; clone_size: NA
cdr3_aa: CASSLAQTKQEKLFF; cdr3_nt: TGTGCCAGCAGCTTAGCGCAGACTAAACAAGAAAAACTGTTTTTT; v_call: TRBV7-9; j_call: TRBJ1-4; d_call: NA; clone_size: NA
cdr3_aa: CASSLKETQYF; cdr3_nt: TGTGCCAGCAGCCTAAAGGAGACCCAGTACTTC; v_call: TRBV7-9; j_call: TRBJ2-5; d_call: NA; clone_size: NA
cdr3_aa: CASSRLAGVAGELVF; cdr3_nt: TGTGCCAGCAGCCGACTAGCGGGAGTAGCCGGGGAGCTGGTTTTT; v_call: TRBV7-2; j_call: TRBJ2-2; d_call: TRBD2; clone_size: NA
cdr3_aa: CASNPGGDPTTYEQYF; cdr3_nt: TGTGCCAGTAACCCAGGGGGGGATCCCACGACCTACGAGCAGTACTTC; v_call: TRBV19; j_call: TRBJ2-7; d_call: NA; clone_size: NA
cdr3_aa: CASSSSIGEETQYF; cdr3_nt: TGCGCCAGCAGCTCCTCGATTGGCGAAGAGACCCAGTACTTC; v_call: TRBV5-1; j_call: TRBJ2-5; d_call: NA; clone_size: NA
cdr3_aa: CASRRDRGGEQYF; cdr3_nt: TGTGCCAGTAGACGGGACAGAGGAGGCGAGCAGTACTTC; v_call: TRBV19; j_call: TRBJ2-7; d_call: TRBD1; clone_size: NA
cdr3_aa: CASSDWGPPYEQYF; cdr3_nt: TGTGCCAGCAGTGACTGGGGGCCCCCCTACGAGCAGTACTTC; v_call: TRBV2; j_call: TRBJ2-7; d_call: NA; clone_size: NA
cdr3_aa: CASSSIPGRGTGSPLHF; cdr3_nt: TGCGCCAGCAGCAGCATACCGGGACGAGGGACAGGGTCACCCCTCCACTTT; v_call: TRBV5-1; j_call: TRBJ1-6; d_call: TRBD1; clone_size: NA